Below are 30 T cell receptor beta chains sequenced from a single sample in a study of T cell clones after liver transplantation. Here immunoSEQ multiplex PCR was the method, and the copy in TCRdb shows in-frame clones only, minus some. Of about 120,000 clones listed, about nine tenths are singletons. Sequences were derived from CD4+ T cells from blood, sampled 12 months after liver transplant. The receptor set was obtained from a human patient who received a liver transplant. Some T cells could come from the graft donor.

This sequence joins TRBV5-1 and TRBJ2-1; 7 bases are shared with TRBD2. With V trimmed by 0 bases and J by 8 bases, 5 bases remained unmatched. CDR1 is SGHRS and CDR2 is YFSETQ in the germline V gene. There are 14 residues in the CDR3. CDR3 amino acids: CASSLARERYEQFF. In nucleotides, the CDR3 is TGCGCCAGCAGCTTGGCGCGGGAGCGGTATGAGCAGTTCTTC.

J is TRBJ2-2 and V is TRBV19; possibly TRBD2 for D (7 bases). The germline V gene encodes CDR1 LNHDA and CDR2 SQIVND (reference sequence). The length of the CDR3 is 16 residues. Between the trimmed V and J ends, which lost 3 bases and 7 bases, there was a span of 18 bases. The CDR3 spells CASSMGARLAGGELFF. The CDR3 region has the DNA TGTGCCAGTAGTATGGGGGCACGACTAGCCGGCGGGGAGCTGTTTTTT.

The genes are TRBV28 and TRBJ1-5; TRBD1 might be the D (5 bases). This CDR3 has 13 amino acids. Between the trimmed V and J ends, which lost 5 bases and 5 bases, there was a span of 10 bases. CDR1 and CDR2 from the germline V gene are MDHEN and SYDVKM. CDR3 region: CASSPVGDQPQHF. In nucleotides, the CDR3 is TGTGCCAGCAGTCCTGTAGGGGATCAGCCCCAGCATTTT.

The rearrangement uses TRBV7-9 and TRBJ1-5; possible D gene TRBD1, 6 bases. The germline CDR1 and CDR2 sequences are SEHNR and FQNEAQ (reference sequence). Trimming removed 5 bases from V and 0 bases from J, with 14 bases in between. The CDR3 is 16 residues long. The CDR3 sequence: CASSNRVEVSNQPQHF. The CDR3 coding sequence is TGTGCCAGCAGCAACAGGGTGGAGGTTAGCAATCAGCCCCAGCATTTT.

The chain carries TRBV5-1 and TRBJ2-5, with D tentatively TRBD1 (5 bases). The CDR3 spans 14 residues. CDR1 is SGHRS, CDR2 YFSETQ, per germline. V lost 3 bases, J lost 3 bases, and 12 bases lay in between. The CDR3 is CASSSLDNKETQYF. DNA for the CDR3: TGCGCCAGCAGCTCGCTGGACAACAAAGAGACCCAGTACTTC.

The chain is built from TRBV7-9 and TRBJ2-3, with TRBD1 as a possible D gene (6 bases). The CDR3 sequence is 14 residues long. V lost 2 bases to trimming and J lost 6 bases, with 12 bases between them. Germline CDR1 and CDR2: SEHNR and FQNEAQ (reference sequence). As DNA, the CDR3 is TGTGCCAGCAGCTTAAGCGGACAGCGGGATACGCAGTATTTT. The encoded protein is CASSLSGQRDTQYF.

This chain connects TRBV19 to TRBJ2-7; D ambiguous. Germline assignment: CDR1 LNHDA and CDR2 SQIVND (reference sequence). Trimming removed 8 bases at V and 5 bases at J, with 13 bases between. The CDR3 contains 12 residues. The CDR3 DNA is TGTGCCAGTTGGTCCGATTCCCACGAGCAGTACTTC. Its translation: CASWSDSHEQYF. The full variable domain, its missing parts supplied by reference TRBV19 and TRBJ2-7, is DGGITQSPKYLFRKEGQNVTLSCEQNLNHDAMYWYRQDPGQGLRLIYYSQIVNDFQKGDIAEGYSVSREKKESFPLTVTSAQKNPTAFYLCASWSDSHEQYFGPGTRLTVT.

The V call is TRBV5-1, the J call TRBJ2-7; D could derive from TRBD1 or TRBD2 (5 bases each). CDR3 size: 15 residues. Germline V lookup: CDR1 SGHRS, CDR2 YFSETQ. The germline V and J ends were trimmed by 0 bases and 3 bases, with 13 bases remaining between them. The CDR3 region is CASSLGGSRLYEQYF. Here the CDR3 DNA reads TGCGCCAGCAGCTTGGGGGGGTCGCGGCTCTACGAGCAGTACTTC.

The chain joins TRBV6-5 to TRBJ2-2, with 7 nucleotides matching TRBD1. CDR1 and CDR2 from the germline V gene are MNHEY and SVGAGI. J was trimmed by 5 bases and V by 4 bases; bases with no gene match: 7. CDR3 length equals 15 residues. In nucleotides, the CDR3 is TGTGCCAGCAGTTTTGACAGGGACATAACCGGGGAGCTGTTTTTT. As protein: CASSFDRDITGELFF.

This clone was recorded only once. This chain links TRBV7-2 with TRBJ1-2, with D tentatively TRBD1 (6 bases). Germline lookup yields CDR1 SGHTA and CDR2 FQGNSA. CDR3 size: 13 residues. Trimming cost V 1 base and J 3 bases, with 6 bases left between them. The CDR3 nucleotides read TGTGCCAGCAGCTTAGGACAGGACTATGGCTACACCTTC. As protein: CASSLGQDYGYTF.

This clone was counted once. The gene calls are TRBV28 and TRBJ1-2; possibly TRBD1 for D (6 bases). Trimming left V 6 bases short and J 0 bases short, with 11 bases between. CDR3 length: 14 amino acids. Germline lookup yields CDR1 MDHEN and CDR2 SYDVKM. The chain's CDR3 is CASSWTAPNYGYTF. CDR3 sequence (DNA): TGTGCCAGCAGCTGGACAGCGCCTAACTATGGCTACACCTTC.

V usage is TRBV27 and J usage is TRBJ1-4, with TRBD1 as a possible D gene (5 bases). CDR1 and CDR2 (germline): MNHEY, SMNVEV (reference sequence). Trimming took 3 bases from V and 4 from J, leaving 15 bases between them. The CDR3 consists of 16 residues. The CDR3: CASSFNIGAYNEKLFF. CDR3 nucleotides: TGTGCCAGCAGTTTTAATATAGGGGCCTATAATGAAAAACTGTTTTTT.

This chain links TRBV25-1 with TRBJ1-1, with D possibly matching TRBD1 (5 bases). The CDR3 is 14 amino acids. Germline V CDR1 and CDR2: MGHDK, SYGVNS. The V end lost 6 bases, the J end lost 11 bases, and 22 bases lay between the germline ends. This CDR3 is CASRDGTGVSRAFF. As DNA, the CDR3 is TGTGCCAGCAGAGACGGGACGGGGGTGAGTCGGGCTTTCTTT.

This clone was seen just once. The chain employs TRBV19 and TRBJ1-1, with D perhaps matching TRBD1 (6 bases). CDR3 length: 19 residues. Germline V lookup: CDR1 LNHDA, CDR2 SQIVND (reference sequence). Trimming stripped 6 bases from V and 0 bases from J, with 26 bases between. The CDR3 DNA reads TGTGCCAGTAGACGACGCCGCCGACAGGCGCCACTCTTGAACACTGAAGCTTTCTTT. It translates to CASRRRRRQAPLLNTEAFF.

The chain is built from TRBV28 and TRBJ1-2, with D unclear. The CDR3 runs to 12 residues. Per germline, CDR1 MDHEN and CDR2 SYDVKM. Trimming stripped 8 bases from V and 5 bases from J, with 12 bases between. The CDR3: CASSKQPYGYTF. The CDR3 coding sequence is TGTGCCAGCTCGAAACAGCCGTATGGCTACACCTTC.

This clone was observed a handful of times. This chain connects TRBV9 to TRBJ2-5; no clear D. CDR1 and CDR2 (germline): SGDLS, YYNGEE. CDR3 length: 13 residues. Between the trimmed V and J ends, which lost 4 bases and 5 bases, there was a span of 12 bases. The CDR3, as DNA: TGTGCCAGCAGCACCCGCATGCGGGAGACCCAGTACTTC. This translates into CASSTRMRETQYF.

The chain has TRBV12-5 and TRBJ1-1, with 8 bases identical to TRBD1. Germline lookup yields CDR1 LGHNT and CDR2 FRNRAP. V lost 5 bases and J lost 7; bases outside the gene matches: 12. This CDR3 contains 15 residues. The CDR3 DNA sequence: TGTGCTAGTGGTCCAACGGGACAGGTGACTAATGAAGCTTTCTTT. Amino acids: CASGPTGQVTNEAFF.

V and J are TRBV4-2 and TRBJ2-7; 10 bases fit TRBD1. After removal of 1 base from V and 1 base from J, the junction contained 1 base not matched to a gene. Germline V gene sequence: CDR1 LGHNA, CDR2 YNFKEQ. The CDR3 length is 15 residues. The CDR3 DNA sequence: TGTGCCAGCAGCCAAGCGGGACAGGGGTCCTACGAGCAGTACTTC. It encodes CASSQAGQGSYEQYF.

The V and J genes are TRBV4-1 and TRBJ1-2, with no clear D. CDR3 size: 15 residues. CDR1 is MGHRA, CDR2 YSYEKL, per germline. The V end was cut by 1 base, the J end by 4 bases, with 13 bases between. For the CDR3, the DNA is TGCGCCAGCAGCCAAGGTTCCGTAGTCCCCTATGGCTACACCTTC. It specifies CASSQGSVVPYGYTF.

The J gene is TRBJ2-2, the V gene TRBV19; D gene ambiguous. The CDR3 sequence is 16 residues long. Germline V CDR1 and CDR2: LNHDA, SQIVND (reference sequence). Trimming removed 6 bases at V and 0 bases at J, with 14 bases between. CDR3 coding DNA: TGTGCCAGTAGGTCTAGTCTATATACGAACACCGGGGAGCTGTTTTTT. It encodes CASRSSLYTNTGELFF.

The CDR3: CASTPTSPGELSYEQYF. As DNA, the CDR3 is TGTGCCAGCACCCCGACCTCTCCGGGGGAACTCTCCTACGAGCAGTACTTC. The rearrangement joins TRBV25-1 to TRBJ2-7, with a tentative D call TRBD2 (6 bases). The CDR3 totals 17 residues. Germline CDR1 reads MGHDK; CDR2 reads SYGVNS. Trimming left V 7 bases short and J 0 bases short, with 22 bases between.

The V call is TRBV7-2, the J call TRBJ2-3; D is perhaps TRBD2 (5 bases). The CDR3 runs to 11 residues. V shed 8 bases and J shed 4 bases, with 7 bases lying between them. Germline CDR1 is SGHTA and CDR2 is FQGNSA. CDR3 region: CASGRADTQYF. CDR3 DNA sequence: TGTGCCAGCGGGCGGGCAGATACGCAGTATTTT. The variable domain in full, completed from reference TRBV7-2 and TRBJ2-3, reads GAGVSQSPSNKVTEKGKDVELRCDPISGHTALYWYRQSLGQGLEFLIYFQGNSAPDKSGLPSDRFSAERTGGSVSTLTIQRTQQEDSAVYLCASGRADTQYFGPGTRLTVL.

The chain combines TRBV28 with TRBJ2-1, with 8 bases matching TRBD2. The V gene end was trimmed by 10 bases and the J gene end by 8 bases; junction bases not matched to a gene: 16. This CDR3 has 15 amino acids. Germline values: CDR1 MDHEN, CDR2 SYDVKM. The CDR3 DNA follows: TGTGCCACCTTCCCCTTCATGGCGGGAGGCTATGAGCAGTTCTTC. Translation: CATFPFMAGGYEQFF.

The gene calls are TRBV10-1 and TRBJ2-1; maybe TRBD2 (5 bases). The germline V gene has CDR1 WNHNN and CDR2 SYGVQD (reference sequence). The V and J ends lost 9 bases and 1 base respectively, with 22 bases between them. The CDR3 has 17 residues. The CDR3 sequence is CARAEFGSGPSYNEQFF. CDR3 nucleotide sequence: TGCGCCAGAGCTGAGTTTGGGAGCGGACCTTCCTACAATGAGCAGTTCTTC.

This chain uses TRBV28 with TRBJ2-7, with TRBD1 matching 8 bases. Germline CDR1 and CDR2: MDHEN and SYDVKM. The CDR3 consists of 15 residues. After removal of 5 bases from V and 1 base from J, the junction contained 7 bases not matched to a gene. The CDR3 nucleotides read TGTGCCAGCAGTCCGCTGGGGACAGGTTCCTACGAGCAGTACTTC. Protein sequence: CASSPLGTGSYEQYF. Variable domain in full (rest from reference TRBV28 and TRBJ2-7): DVKVTQSSRYLVKRTGEKVFLECVQDMDHENMFWYRQDPGLGLRLIYFSYDVKMKEKGDIPEGYSVSREKKERFSLILESASTNQTSMYLCASSPLGTGSYEQYFGPGTRLTVT.

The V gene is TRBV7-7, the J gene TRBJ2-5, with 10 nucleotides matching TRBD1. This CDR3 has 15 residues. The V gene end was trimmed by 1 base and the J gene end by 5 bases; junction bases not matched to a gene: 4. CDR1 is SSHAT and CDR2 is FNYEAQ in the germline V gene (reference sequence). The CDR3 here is CASSLVPGQGETQYF. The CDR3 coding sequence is TGTGCCAGCAGCTTAGTTCCGGGACAGGGGGAGACCCAGTACTTC.

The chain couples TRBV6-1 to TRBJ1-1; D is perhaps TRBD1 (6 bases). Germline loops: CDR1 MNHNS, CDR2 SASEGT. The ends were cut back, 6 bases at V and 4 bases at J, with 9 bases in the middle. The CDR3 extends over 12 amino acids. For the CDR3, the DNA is TGTGCCAGCAGAGCGGACAGCACTGAAGCTTTCTTT. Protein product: CASRADSTEAFF.

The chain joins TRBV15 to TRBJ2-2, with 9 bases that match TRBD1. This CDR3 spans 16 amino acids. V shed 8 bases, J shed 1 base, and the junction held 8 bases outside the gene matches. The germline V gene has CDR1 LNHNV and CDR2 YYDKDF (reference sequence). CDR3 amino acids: CATPTGGGQNTGELFF. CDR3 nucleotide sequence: TGTGCCACCCCTACAGGGGGCGGACAGAACACCGGGGAGCTGTTTTTT.

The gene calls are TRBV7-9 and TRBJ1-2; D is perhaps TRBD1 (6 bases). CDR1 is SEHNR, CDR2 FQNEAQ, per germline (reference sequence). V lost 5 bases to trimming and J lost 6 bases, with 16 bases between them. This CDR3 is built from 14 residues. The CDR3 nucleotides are TGTGCCAGCAGCCACTCATTTCCAGGGGATGGCTACACCTTC. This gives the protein CASSHSFPGDGYTF. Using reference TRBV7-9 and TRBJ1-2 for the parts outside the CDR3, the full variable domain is DTGVSQNPRHKITKRGQNVTFRCDPISEHNRLYWYRQTLGQGPEFLTYFQNEAQLEKSRLLSDRFSAERPKGSFSTLEIQRTEQGDSAMYLCASSHSFPGDGYTFGSGTRLTVV.

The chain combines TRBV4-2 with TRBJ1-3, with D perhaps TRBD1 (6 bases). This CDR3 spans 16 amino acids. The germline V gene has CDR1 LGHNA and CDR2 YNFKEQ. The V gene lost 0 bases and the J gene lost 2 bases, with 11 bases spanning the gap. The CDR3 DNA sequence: TGTGCCAGCAGCCAAGATCCAGGGGATCCTGGAAACACCATATATTTT. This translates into CASSQDPGDPGNTIYF.